The 32 T cell receptor beta chains listed next were all sequenced from one sample in a study of T-cell reconstitution after alpha-beta-depleted transplantation in children. Library preparation (for TCRbeta) was performed with unique molecular identifiers. Via MiXCR, TCRdb re-called the PCR reads, giving one row per CDR3 protein. This table has 450,000 to 550,000 distinct CDR3 sequences, over 9.5% appearing once. The sample consisted of PBMCs, mostly from graft donor cells, taken 180 days after TCRalphabeta/CD19-depleted stem cell transplant. These receptors all stem from a female patient under 10 years old who had a stem cell transplant for aplastic anemia, so the T cells may come from the graft donor.

This clonotype was seen repeatedly, ten times or more. The genes are TRBV7-2 and TRBJ1-1; D unclear. Trimming took 5 bases from V and 3 from J, leaving 13 bases between them. The CDR3 extends over 14 amino acids. The V gene's germline CDR1 is SGHTA and CDR2 FQGNSA. CDR3 bases: TGTGCCAGCAGCGAGCTCCGGAGGTACACTGAAGCTTTCTTT. Translating it yields CASSELRRYTEAFF.

There are a few counts of this clonotype. The chain employs TRBV7-2 and TRBJ2-7; 9 bases map to TRBD2. The CDR3 has 19 residues. Germline V gene sequence: CDR1 SGHTA, CDR2 FQGNSA. V gave up 0 bases and J gave up 3 bases; unmatched junction bases: 15. The CDR3 DNA reads as TGTGCCAGCAGCTTAGCGTACTTCAAGTTGGCAGCGGGAGGCTACGAGCAGTACTTC. It codes for CASSLAYFKLAAGGYEQYF.

Here the CDR3 reads CASSPGGTASEQYV. CDR3 DNA sequence: TGTGCCAGCAGCCCCGGGGGTACGGCTTCCGAGCAGTACGTC. The chain carries TRBV9 and TRBJ2-7; the D gene is possibly TRBD2 (6 bases). The CDR3 is 14 residues long. V was cut by 4 bases and J by 6 bases, with 17 bases left in between. Germline CDR1 SGDLS, CDR2 YYNGEE.

The J gene is TRBJ2-6, the V gene TRBV6-2 or TRBV6-3; TRBD1 is a possible D gene (5 bases). Germline V gene sequence: CDR1 MNHEY, CDR2 SVGEGT. The V end was cut by 5 bases, the J end by 12 bases, with 23 bases between. The CDR3 has 16 amino acids. The CDR3 DNA sequence: TGTGCCAGCAGTATCCAGGGCCCCAGAGGTCGGCCCGTCCTGACTTTC. This codes for CASSIQGPRGRPVLTF.

This clonotype was seen a few times. The CDR3 DNA reads as TGCAGTGCTCCCCAGGGGCCCGGACCTGAAGCTTTCTTT. This encodes CSAPQGPGPEAFF. The chain joins TRBV20-1 to TRBJ1-1; maybe TRBD1 (6 bases). CDR1 is DFQATT and CDR2 is SNEGSKA in the germline V gene (reference sequence). Trimming removed 5 bases from V and 6 bases from J, with 16 bases in between. This CDR3 is built from 13 residues.

The rearrangement uses TRBV12-3 or TRBV12-4 and TRBJ1-5; D call uncertain. V shed 6 bases and J shed 1 base, with 7 bases lying between them. The CDR3 length is 13 residues. The CDR3 DNA is TGTGCCAGCAGCCCACAAAGCAATCAGCCCCAGCATTTT. Translated: CASSPQSNQPQHF.

The J gene is TRBJ2-7, the V gene TRBV7-9; no clear D gene. Looked up from germline, CDR1 is SEHNR and CDR2 is FQNEAQ (reference sequence). V lost 1 base and J lost 6, with 13 bases in between. The CDR3 is made up of 14 amino acids. CDR3 nucleotides: TGTGCCAGCAGCTTAGTTGTGGCAGGCAGCGAGCAGTACTTC. Encoded protein: CASSLVVAGSEQYF.

This clonotype was detected only a few times. The chain links TRBV12-3 or TRBV12-4 to TRBJ1-1; 7 positions match TRBD1. This CDR3 has 14 residues. After removal of 6 bases from V and 5 bases from J, the junction contained 9 bases not matched to a gene. The CDR3 DNA reads as TGTGCCAGCAGCGCAATGACAGGGAGGACTGAAGCTTTCTTT. Protein: CASSAMTGRTEAFF.

The chain carries TRBV9 and TRBJ2-1, with a tentative D call TRBD1 (6 bases). From germline, CDR1 is SGDLS and CDR2 YYNGEE. Trimming shortened V by 0 bases and J by 8 bases, and 15 bases separated the two germline ends. This CDR3 comprises 15 residues. The CDR3 sequence is CASSVEQGPFDEQFF. DNA for the CDR3: TGTGCCAGCAGCGTAGAACAGGGTCCCTTCGATGAGCAGTTCTTC.

This clonotype was counted only a few times. The rearrangement links TRBV11-2 to TRBJ2-3; 7 positions match TRBD2. The CDR3 loop spans 19 amino acids. The germline gives CDR1 SGHAT, CDR2 FQNNGV. J was trimmed by 2 bases and V by 1 base; bases with no gene match: 15. CDR3 in DNA: TGTGCCAGCAGCTTAGTGGGAACCACGACTAGCCTGTTCACAGATACGCAGTATTTT. It encodes CASSLVGTTTSLFTDTQYF.

This clonotype was found many times. The chain couples TRBV7-8 to TRBJ2-1; TRBD2 aligns across 12 bases. Germline CDR1 SGHVS, CDR2 FQNEAQ. V dropped 3 bases and J dropped 7; count of bases not matched to a gene: 4. CDR3 length: 15 amino acids. The CDR3 sequence: CASSFRLAGVNEQFF. The CDR3 DNA reads TGTGCCAGCAGCTTCCGACTAGCGGGAGTAAATGAGCAGTTCTTC.

V is TRBV28 and J is TRBJ1-2; TRBD1 might be the D (5 bases). Deletions cut 5 bases from V and 6 bases from J, with 13 bases between. CDR3 length: 13 amino acids. Looked up from germline, CDR1 is MDHEN and CDR2 is SYDVKM. CDR3: CASSQGGGNGYTF. In DNA, the CDR3 is TGTGCCAGCAGTCAGGGTGGGGGAAATGGCTACACCTTC.

The chain is built from TRBV12-3 or TRBV12-4 and TRBJ1-5; a weak D match, TRBD1 (6 bases). With 0 bases removed from V and 2 bases from J, the gap between germline ends came to 8 bases. The CDR3 contains 15 residues. CDR3 sequence reads: CASSLAGAGNQPQHF. The CDR3 nucleotides are TGTGCCAGCAGTTTAGCGGGGGCAGGCAATCAGCCCCAGCATTTT.

This clonotype was recorded a few times. The rearrangement joins TRBV29-1 to TRBJ2-5, with a tentative D call TRBD2 (7 bases). V lost 1 base and J 7 bases, leaving 19 bases between the germline ends. The CDR3 runs to 15 residues. Germline assignment: CDR1 SQVTM and CDR2 ANQGSEA. The CDR3, as DNA: TGCAGCGTTGAAGGGGCGGACAGAGGGGAGGGGACCCAGTACTTC. It codes for CSVEGADRGEGTQYF.

This clonotype was recorded at least ten times. The V call is TRBV28, the J call TRBJ2-1, with D perhaps given as TRBD1 or TRBD2 (5 bases each). CDR3 length: 16 residues. V lost 4 bases and J lost 4, with 17 bases in between. Germline V gives CDR1 MDHEN, CDR2 SYDVKM. The CDR3 protein is CASSSSGAGRYNEQFF. CDR3 DNA sequence: TGTGCCAGCAGTTCATCCGGGGCGGGCAGATACAATGAGCAGTTCTTC.

This clonotype occurred a few times. The V call is TRBV5-6, the J call TRBJ2-2; maybe TRBD2 (6 bases). Germline-derived CDR1 and CDR2 are SGHDT and YYEEEE. Trimming cost V 4 bases and J 4 bases, with 14 bases left between them. CDR3 length equals 15 residues. Here the CDR3 reads CASSQGVGGTGELFF. The CDR3 nucleotides are TGTGCCAGCAGCCAGGGCGTGGGGGGCACCGGGGAGCTGTTTTTT.

This clonotype was observed a few times. The rearrangement joins TRBV12-3 or TRBV12-4 to TRBJ2-6; D may correspond to TRBD1 or TRBD2 (5 bases each). V dropped 4 bases and J dropped 0 bases, with 13 bases sitting between them. The CDR3 length is 17 residues. The CDR3 nucleotides read TGTGCCAGCAGTTCCGTGGCAGGGAGCTCTGGGGCCAACGTCCTGACTTTC. It encodes CASSSVAGSSGANVLTF.

The chain carries TRBV7-8 and TRBJ2-1; possibly TRBD2 for D (6 bases). V was trimmed by 5 bases and J by 6 bases, leaving 17 bases between them. CDR3 length equals 15 residues. Germline-derived CDR1 and CDR2 are SGHVS and FQNEAQ. The CDR3 coding sequence is TGTGCCAGCAGCCTTAAGCGGGTGGGACCCAATGAGCAGTTCTTC. This translates into CASSLKRVGPNEQFF.

The chain couples TRBV5-1 to TRBJ2-1, with 8 bases aligning to TRBD2. The CDR3 extends over 21 amino acids. Germline loops: CDR1 SGHRS, CDR2 YFSETQ. Trimming at V came to 3 bases and at J to 2 bases, leaving 22 bases not matched to a gene. This chain's CDR3 is CASSSSPTHRREAPPYNEQFF. The CDR3 DNA reads as TGCGCCAGCAGCTCCTCCCCGACCCATCGGCGGGAGGCACCCCCCTACAATGAGCAGTTCTTC.

The rearrangement uses TRBV5-1 and TRBJ2-6; D is unclear. V gave up 3 bases and J gave up 1 base, with 8 bases separating them. This CDR3 is built from 15 residues. CDR1 and CDR2 (germline): SGHRS, YFSETQ. CDR3 residues: CASSSRVSGANVLTF. In DNA, the CDR3 is TGCGCCAGCAGCTCCCGGGTGTCTGGGGCCAACGTCCTGACTTTC.

The CDR3 DNA is TGTGCCAGCAGTGAGGAGGGTGGGGTGACTGAAGCTTTCTTT. This translates into CASSEEGGVTEAFF. V and J are TRBV2 and TRBJ1-1; D uncertain. CDR1 is SNHLY, CDR2 FYNNEI, per germline. V lost 3 bases, J lost 5 bases, and 13 bases lay in between. CDR3 length equals 14 residues. Looking up the rest from reference TRBV2 and TRBJ1-1 gives the full variable domain: EPEVTQTPSHQVTQMGQEVILRCVPISNHLYFYWYRQILGQKVEFLVSFYNNEISEKSEIFDDQFSVERPDGSNFTLKIRSTKLEDSAMYFCASSEEGGVTEAFFGQGTRLTVV.

This clonotype was seen a handful of times. The chain has TRBV7-2 and TRBJ2-3; 8 bases align to TRBD1. The CDR3 extends over 14 amino acids. The germline gives CDR1 SGHTA, CDR2 FQGNSA. Unmatched junction bases numbered 5, after V lost 5 bases and J lost 4 bases. CDR3 sequence: CASSQDREADTQYF. The CDR3 nucleotides are TGTGCCAGCAGCCAGGACAGGGAGGCAGATACGCAGTATTTT.

This clonotype has a handful of counts. The V call is TRBV24-1, the J call TRBJ2-1; D gene ambiguous. Germline CDR1 and CDR2: KGHDR and SFDVKD. The CDR3 loop spans 12 amino acids. The V gene lost 6 bases and the J gene lost 4 bases, with 6 bases spanning the gap. The CDR3 nucleotides are TGTGCCACCAGTTCAACTTACAATGAGCAGTTCTTC. Residues: CATSSTYNEQFF.

This clonotype has a handful of counts. The chain carries TRBV29-1 and TRBJ1-2, with D possibly being TRBD1 (6 bases). Germline V gene lookup returns CDR1 SQVTM and CDR2 ANQGSEA. This CDR3 is 13 amino acids long. V lost 6 bases to trimming and J lost 0 bases, with 11 bases between them. The CDR3 nucleotides are TGCAGCGTCAAGGACAGACCTAACTATGGCTACACCTTC. Protein: CSVKDRPNYGYTF. Based on the CDR3 plus reference TRBV29-1 and TRBJ1-2, the full variable domain is SAVISQKPSRDICQRGTSLTIQCQVDSQVTMMFWYRQQPGQSLTLIATANQGSEATYESGFVIDKFPISRPNLTFSTLTVSNMSPEDSSIYLCSVKDRPNYGYTFGSGTRLTVV.

Written as DNA, the CDR3 is TGTGCCAGCAGCTTCATGCGGGGAGAAGAAAAACTGTTTTTT. Its translation is CASSFMRGEEKLFF. This chain joins TRBV11-3 and TRBJ1-4, with D hard to call. V shed 3 bases and J shed 8 bases, with 13 bases lying between them. The CDR3 spans 14 residues. Germline V gives CDR1 SGHNT, CDR2 YENEEA.

This rearrangement joins TRBV20-1 to TRBJ2-7; 9 bases are shared with TRBD2. The V and J ends lost 6 bases and 0 bases, in that order; junction bases with no gene match: 9. Germline lookup yields CDR1 DFQATT and CDR2 SNEGSKA (reference sequence). This CDR3 has 15 residues. The chain's CDR3 is CSARQTSGFSYEQYF. In DNA, the CDR3 is TGCAGTGCCAGACAAACTAGCGGGTTCTCCTACGAGCAGTACTTC.

The V call is TRBV28, the J call TRBJ1-1; D is unresolved. CDR1 and CDR2 (germline): MDHEN, SYDVKM. CDR3 length: 14 residues. V dropped 6 bases and J dropped 6 bases, with 17 bases sitting between them. CDR3 DNA sequence: TGTGCCAGCAGCAATCAGGTCCGTCAGCCTGAAGCTTTCTTT. Protein product: CASSNQVRQPEAFF. Complete variable domain (other parts from reference TRBV28 and TRBJ1-1): DVKVTQSSRYLVKRTGEKVFLECVQDMDHENMFWYRQDPGLGLRLIYFSYDVKMKEKGDIPEGYSVSREKKERFSLILESASTNQTSMYLCASSNQVRQPEAFFGQGTRLTVV.

The chain combines TRBV20-1 with TRBJ1-1; TRBD1 is a possible D gene (5 bases). The V end lost 1 base, the J end lost 5 bases, and 17 bases lay between the germline ends. The germline CDR1 and CDR2 sequences are DFQATT and SNEGSKA (reference sequence). The CDR3 is 15 residues long. The CDR3 sequence is CSARGLSSGKTEAFF. CDR3 nucleotide sequence: TGCAGTGCTAGAGGGTTGAGCTCAGGGAAAACTGAAGCTTTCTTT.

V usage is TRBV7-2 and J usage is TRBJ2-2; 14 bases map to TRBD2. Germline V gives CDR1 SGHTA, CDR2 FQGNSA. The CDR3 covers 16 residues. After removal of 5 bases from V and 6 bases from J, the junction contained 5 bases not matched to a gene. The CDR3 coding sequence is TGTGCCAGCAGCCCCCGACTAGCGGGAGGGGCCGGGGAGCTGTTTTTT. Translated, it gives CASSPRLAGGAGELFF.

This clonotype was seen many times. The chain employs TRBV7-8 and TRBJ1-6; 7 bases are shared with TRBD1. The ends lost 5 bases at V and 0 bases at J; junction bases unmatched: 1. CDR1 is SGHVS, CDR2 FQNEAQ, per germline. The CDR3 length is 15 residues. The CDR3: CASSRDSSYNSPLHF. DNA for the CDR3: TGTGCCAGCAGCCGGGACAGCTCCTATAATTCACCCCTCCACTTT.

The chain links TRBV5-1 to TRBJ2-7, with D possibly being TRBD1 (6 bases). Deletions cut 4 bases from V and 3 bases from J, with 14 bases between. The CDR3 runs to 14 residues. The germline V gene has CDR1 SGHRS and CDR2 YFSETQ. The CDR3 loop reads CASSLKTGIYEQYV. The DNA of the CDR3 is TGCGCCAGCAGCCTAAAGACAGGAATCTACGAGCAGTACGTC.

This clonotype was seen only a few times. The chain joins TRBV11-1 to TRBJ2-1, with a weak D call TRBD2 (6 bases). Trimming removed 5 bases from V and 0 bases from J, with 20 bases in between. The CDR3 extends over 18 amino acids. The V gene's germline CDR1 is SGHAT and CDR2 FQDESV (reference sequence). The CDR3 DNA sequence: TGTGCCAGCAGCCCCCAGGTTGGAGGGACCAGCTCCTACAATGAGCAGTTCTTC. Translation: CASSPQVGGTSSYNEQFF.